Listed below are T cell receptor beta chains from one sample, sequenced in a study of beta chain features in type 1 diabetes. Assay used: immunoSEQ multiplex PCR; TCRdb lists only in-frame clones, some missing. Seen here are some 250,000 clones, 27% observed once, and the top ten hold 3.5% to 4%. Sequenced sample: central memory CD4+ T cells from blood. The receptor source for this set is a man aged 25 to 40 in good health. Each CDR3 is given with its conserved first and last residue. Fields, in order: D gene, clone size, J gene, CDR3 length, V gene, CDR3 DNA, CDR3 protein. The D gene is left open where the match is weak. Size is omitted from some rows. Given values are once, few, many or a class for expanded clones.

>TRBD2|NA|TRBJ2-5|15|TRBV10-3
TGTGCCATCAGTCCAGGGACTAGCGGGAAAGAGACCCAGTACTTC
CAISPGTSGKETQYF
>NA|NA|TRBJ2-5|12|TRBV5-4
TGTGCCAGCAGCTTGGAATCAGAGACCCAGTACTTC
CASSLESETQYF
>NA|few|TRBJ1-2|16|TRBV5-4
TGTGCCAGCAGCTTGGCTGTTGGGGGGCAGAGCTATGGCTACACCTTC
CASSLAVGGQSYGYTF
>NA|NA|TRBJ1-1|14|TRBV5-1
TGCGCCAGCAGCTTGGCAGCTCCGAACACTGAAGCTTTCTTT
CASSLAAPNTEAFF
>TRBD2|NA|TRBJ2-1|15|TRBV30
TGTGCCTGGACCACCCTCAGCGGGGGGGCGAATGAGCAGTTCTTC
CAWTTLSGGANEQFF
>NA|NA|TRBJ2-3|15|TRBV5-1
TGCGCCAGCAGCCCACAGGGTTTCAGCACAGATACGCAGTATTTT
CASSPQGFSTDTQYF
>NA|few|TRBJ2-2|14|TRBV5-1
TGCGCCAGCAGCCATGGGGTCAGGGATGGAGCGCTGTTTTTT
CASSHGVRDGALFF
>NA|NA|TRBJ1-2|13|TRBV2
TGTGCCCCCAGTTTGGGGGGGGTCTATGGCTACACCTTC
CAPSLGGVYGYTF
>NA|many|TRBJ2-7|15|TRBV28
TGTGCCAGCAGACTGGCAGGTGACAGCTCCTACGAGCAGTACTTC
CASRLAGDSSYEQYF
>NA|NA|TRBJ2-1|15|TRBV5-1
TGCGCCAGCAGCCGTCAAGGGGTCTCCTACAATGAGCAGTTCTTC
CASSRQGVSYNEQFF
>NA|few|TRBJ2-7|12|TRBV30
TGTGCCTGGGCGATCGGTGGTTACGAGCAGTACTTC
CAWAIGGYEQYF
>TRBD2|NA|TRBJ2-5|13|TRBV29-1
TGCAGCGGACGGGGCGGGAGTGAAGAGACCCAGTACTTC
CSGRGGSEETQYF
>NA|NA|TRBJ2-4|16|TRBV7-2
TGTGCCAGCAGCTCACAACCAGGGATCGGCAAAAACATTCAGTACTTC
CASSSQPGIGKNIQYF
>NA|NA|TRBJ2-7|14|TRBV5-4
TGTGCCAGCACCATGAACCAGGGTGGGTACGAGCAGTACTTC
CASTMNQGGYEQYF
>NA|few|TRBJ2-5|14|TRBV7-2
TGTGCCAGCAGCGCTGGGACCGGACATGAGACCCAGTACTTC
CASSAGTGHETQYF
>NA|few|TRBJ2-3|13|TRBV7-2
TGTGCCAGCAGCTTCACGACTACAGATACGCAGTATTTT
CASSFTTTDTQYF
>TRBD2|NA|TRBJ2-1|15|TRBV30
TGTGCCTGGAGTGTATCTGGGCTAGCGGGGTCGCAGCAGTTCTTC
CAWSVSGLAGSQQFF
>NA|NA|TRBJ2-3|11|TRBV2
TGTGCCAGCAGTGAATCAGATACGCAGTATTTT
CASSESDTQYF
>TRBD2|NA|TRBJ2-7|14|TRBV29-1
TGCAGCGTTAAAACTAGCGGGAGTGGGTACGAGCAGTACTTC
CSVKTSGSGYEQYF
>TRBD1|NA|TRBJ1-2|15|TRBV15
TGTGCCACCAGCAGGGCCGAGACAGGGTTCGGTGGCTACACCTTC
CATSRAETGFGGYTF
>NA|few|TRBJ1-4|14|TRBV5-1
TGCGCCAGCAGCTTGCTTGTCCGGAGTGAAAAACTGTTTTTT
CASSLLVRSEKLFF
>NA|NA|TRBJ1-1|13|TRBV11-2
TGTGCCAGCAGCCCACCGGTGGGGGGAGAAGCTTTCTTT
CASSPPVGGEAFF
>TRBD1|NA|TRBJ1-5|15|TRBV6-5
TGTGCCAGCAGGTCCGGGACAGGGAGCAATCAGCCCCAGCATTTT
CASRSGTGSNQPQHF
>TRBD1|NA|TRBJ2-3|15|TRBV7-2
TGTGCCAGCAGCCCGGGACAGGGGGCAGGTGATACGCAGTATTTT
CASSPGQGAGDTQYF
>TRBD1|NA|TRBJ1-2|13|TRBV6-5
TGTGCCAGCAGCCCGGACAGGTTCTATGGCTACACCTTC
CASSPDRFYGYTF
>NA|NA|TRBJ2-6|16|TRBV10-3
TGTGCCATCAGTGAGCCTACAGGGAGTGGGGCCAACGTCCTGACTTTC
CAISEPTGSGANVLTF
>TRBD1|few|TRBJ2-7|15|TRBV30
TGTGCCTGGAGTTCCCCCGACAGGGGACACTACGAGCAGTACTTC
CAWSSPDRGHYEQYF
>NA|NA|TRBJ2-7|11|TRBV29-1
TGCAGCGTTGGGACCTCCTACGAGCAGTACTTC
CSVGTSYEQYF
>NA|few|TRBJ2-7|13|TRBV5-4
TGTGCCAGCAATCGGGACTTCTCCTACGAGCAGTACTTC
CASNRDFSYEQYF
>TRBD2|few|TRBJ2-1|15|TRBV2
TGTGCCAGCAGACGACTAGCGGGAGGGCCGCATGAGCAGTTCTTC
CASRRLAGGPHEQFF
>TRBD1|NA|TRBJ2-1|13|TRBV29-1
TGCAGCGTTGCAGGGGGCCTCTACAATGAGCAGTTCTTC
CSVAGGLYNEQFF
>NA|few|TRBJ1-2|13|TRBV7-2
TGTGCCAGCAGCTCCGCAACAGGGAATGGCTACACCTTC
CASSSATGNGYTF
>NA|NA|TRBJ2-1|12|TRBV29-1
TGCAGCGTGGGGGGGCGAGATTATGAGCAGTTCTTC
CSVGGRDYEQFF
>TRBD2|few|TRBJ2-1|16|TRBV10-3
TGTGCCATCAGTGAGTCGGGACTAGCGGGAGAGTATGAGCAGTTCTTC
CAISESGLAGEYEQFF
>TRBD1|NA|TRBJ1-1|13|TRBV12-5
TGTGCTAGTGGCACCGGACAGGGTGGACGAGCTTTCTTT
CASGTGQGGRAFF
>NA|NA|TRBJ1-1|11|TRBV6-5
TGTGCCAGCACCCGAGGGGCTGAAGCTTTCTTT
CASTRGAEAFF
>NA|many|TRBJ2-7|14|TRBV7-9
TGTGCCAGCAGCTCCGCGGGACTCGCCTACGAGCAGTACTTC
CASSSAGLAYEQYF
>NA|NA|TRBJ1-1|13|TRBV30
TGTGCCTGGATAGGGAGCGGGTGGGGTGAAGCTTTCTTT
CAWIGSGWGEAFF
>NA|many|TRBJ2-5|13|TRBV28
TGTGCCAGCAGTCGACAGGCACAAGAGACCCAGTACTTC
CASSRQAQETQYF
>NA|few|TRBJ2-1|13|TRBV7-2
TGTGCCAGCAGCCTGAGCTCCTACAATGAGCAGTTCTTC
CASSLSSYNEQFF
>TRBD1|few|TRBJ2-7|14|TRBV7-2
TGTGCCAGCAGCCCCGGGACAGGGTACGACGAGCAGTACTTC
CASSPGTGYDEQYF
>NA|NA|TRBJ2-2|15|TRBV7-2
TGTGCCAGCAGCCTCCAAGACTACAACACCGGGGAGCTGTTTTTT
CASSLQDYNTGELFF